This TCR beta chain stems from a study of shared clonotypes between healthy human individuals. Study-wide results and caveats: The sharing of roughly 5% of naive CD4 clonotypes was seen across a handful of donors.

CDR1 MDHEN and CDR2 SYDVKM come from the germline V gene. The CDR3 loop spans 12 amino acids. The V end lost 3 bases, the J end lost 6 bases, and 8 bases lay between the germline ends. Points on this clone: Its antigen is unknown.

Nashville, Tennessee was home to all donors, each a Caucasian adult. Some clones are missing from TCRdb's copy, which holds only in-frame ones; the method was immunoSEQ multiplex PCR. The sample lists some 1,600,000 clones, 98% seen once, with roughly 0.45% in the top ten. This chain connects TRBV28 to TRBJ1-2; tentative D call: TRBD1 (5 bases). The source is a man between 25 and 39 years old in good health. Sequenced sample: naive CD4+ T cells sorted from blood. This sample's subset: CD45RA+ positively selected. In DNA, the CDR3 is TGTGCCAGCAGTTTGGGACCTAATGGCTACACCTTC. It encodes CASSLGPNGYTF.